Each of the 26 T cell receptor beta chains below was sequenced from the same sample in a study of Tregs in tolerant kidney transplant recipients. Some clones are missing from TCRdb's copy, which holds only in-frame ones; the method was immunoSEQ multiplex PCR. The sample holds approximately 90,000 clones, 90% to 95% seen once. Material: CD8+ T cells from blood. The receptors shown here come from a human donor in good health.

J is TRBJ2-7 and V is TRBV4-1; maybe TRBD1 (6 bases). V was clipped by 1 base and J by 0 bases, with 10 bases between them. The V gene's germline CDR1 is MGHRA and CDR2 YSYEKL. CDR3 length: 15 amino acids. This chain's CDR3 is CASSQGGTSSYEQYF. The CDR3 DNA sequence: TGCGCCAGCAGCCAAGGAGGGACAAGCTCCTACGAGCAGTACTTC.

The genes are TRBV4-1 and TRBJ2-7; D ambiguous. This CDR3 has 13 amino acids. Germline CDR1 reads MGHRA; CDR2 reads YSYEKL. Trimming took 5 bases from V and 3 from J, leaving 11 bases between them. The CDR3: CASSSRKFYEQYF. CDR3 DNA sequence: TGCGCCAGCAGCTCCCGGAAATTCTACGAGCAGTACTTC.

The rearrangement joins TRBV5-1 to TRBJ2-1; 10 bases match TRBD2. Trimming removed 4 bases from V and 2 bases from J; junction bases left unmatched: 12. The CDR3 length is 18 residues. Germline CDR1 and CDR2: SGHRS and YFSETQ. The CDR3 DNA sequence: TGCGCCAGCAGCGGTCCGATAAAAAGCGGGAGGGCCTACAATGAGCAGTTCTTC. Its translation is CASSGPIKSGRAYNEQFF.

The V call is TRBV7-8, the J call TRBJ2-7, with 8 nucleotides matching TRBD2. V lost 1 base and J lost 0; bases outside the gene matches: 2. The CDR3 covers 15 residues. Germline V gives CDR1 SGHVS, CDR2 FQNEAQ. The CDR3 region has the DNA TGTGCCAGCAGCTTAGAACTAGCGGCCTCCTACGAGCAGTACTTC. It specifies CASSLELAASYEQYF.

V usage is TRBV27 and J usage is TRBJ2-5, with D perhaps TRBD2 (5 bases). TRBJ2-7 explains the end of the DNA better; the J call may be wrong. The germline V gene encodes CDR1 MNHEY and CDR2 SMNVEV (reference sequence). This CDR3 comprises 13 residues. The CDR3 here is CASGEGSSYEQYF. DNA of the CDR3: TGTGCCAGCGGAGAGGGTAGTTCCTACGAGCAGTACTTC.

This chain uses TRBV4-1 with TRBJ1-4; tentative D call: TRBD1 (5 bases). Trimming left V 3 bases short and J 0 bases short, with 14 bases between. The length of the CDR3 is 17 residues. Germline V gives CDR1 MGHRA, CDR2 YSYEKL. CDR3 in amino acids: CASSHGALTATNEKLFF. CDR3 in DNA: TGCGCCAGCAGCCATGGGGCTCTAACAGCAACTAATGAAAAACTGTTTTTT.

A single count supports this clone. V is TRBV30 and J is TRBJ1-1; D not resolved. The length of the CDR3 is 11 residues. Germline loops: CDR1 GTSNPN, CDR2 SVGIG (reference sequence). V was pared by 3 bases and J by 7 bases, with 9 bases between. The DNA for the CDR3 is TGTGCCTGGAGCCCCCGTTATGAAGCTTTCTTT. This encodes CAWSPRYEAFF.

The chain has TRBV11-2 and TRBJ2-3; D gene ambiguous. V was clipped by 1 base and J by 9 bases, with 26 bases between them. Germline V gene data show CDR1 as SGHAT and CDR2 as FQNNGV. This CDR3 is 18 amino acids long. In DNA form, the CDR3 reads TGTGCCAGCAGCTTAGCAGCTCGGGCCCTCCGGCAATTGTACACGCAGTATTTT. This encodes CASSLAARALRQLYTQYF. Variable domain in full (rest from reference TRBV11-2 and TRBJ2-3): EAGVAQSPRYKIIEKRQSVAFWCNPISGHATLYWYQQILGQGPKLLIQFQNNGVVDDSQLPKDRFSAERLKGVDSTLKIQPAKLEDSAVYLCASSLAARALRQLYTQYFGPGTRLTVL.

V gene TRBV11-2 combines with J gene TRBJ1-1; 7 nucleotides match TRBD1. Looked up from germline, CDR1 is SGHAT and CDR2 is FQNNGV. Trimming at V came to 6 bases and at J to 4 bases, leaving 5 bases not matched to a gene. The CDR3 contains 13 residues. CDR3 in amino acids: CASSLAGGTEAFF. CDR3 bases: TGTGCCAGCAGTCTCGCAGGGGGCACTGAAGCTTTCTTT. The full variable domain, with the rest looked up from reference TRBV11-2 and TRBJ1-1, is EAGVAQSPRYKIIEKRQSVAFWCNPISGHATLYWYQQILGQGPKLLIQFQNNGVVDDSQLPKDRFSAERLKGVDSTLKIQPAKLEDSAVYLCASSLAGGTEAFFGQGTRLTVV.

The genes are TRBV19 and TRBJ2-1; no definite D call. V was cut by 3 bases and J by 0 bases, with 12 bases left in between. The CDR3 spans 16 residues. CDR1 is LNHDA and CDR2 is SQIVND in the germline V gene (reference sequence). CDR3 protein: CASSILGRSSYNEQFF. The CDR3 bases are TGTGCCAGTAGTATTCTGGGCCGAAGCTCCTACAATGAGCAGTTCTTC.

V is TRBV5-6 and J is TRBJ1-1; maybe TRBD1 (6 bases). Germline assignment: CDR1 SGHDT and CDR2 YYEEEE. Trimming shortened V by 0 bases and J by 3 bases, and 9 bases separated the two germline ends. The CDR3 runs 14 residues. The CDR3, as DNA: TGTGCCAGCAGCTTGGGGGGGCGGTACACTGAAGCTTTCTTT. This sequence encodes CASSLGGRYTEAFF.

Details on this clone: Other DNA sequences of this sample code for an identical CDR3. The rearrangement uses TRBV30 and TRBJ1-1, with D unclear. V was pared by 4 bases and J by 5 bases, with 11 bases between. CDR1 is GTSNPN and CDR2 is SVGIG in the germline V gene (reference sequence). This CDR3 is 12 amino acids long. CDR3 bases: TGTGCCTGGACAGGCGGAGGAACTGAAGCTTTCTTT. Translated: CAWTGGGTEAFF.

The rearrangement links TRBV6-5 to TRBJ2-2, with D unclear. Germline V lookup: CDR1 MNHEY, CDR2 SVGAGI. V lost 8 bases and J lost 3, with 13 bases in between. CDR3 length: 14 amino acids. CDR3 DNA sequence: TGTGCCAGCGGGTATAGCTCTTACACCGGGGAGCTGTTTTTT. It codes for CASGYSSYTGELFF.

V is TRBV7-9 and J is TRBJ1-1; unclear D gene. The CDR3 runs to 12 residues. With 5 bases removed from V and 4 bases from J, the gap between germline ends came to 8 bases. CDR1 SEHNR and CDR2 FQNEAQ come from the germline V gene (reference sequence). The CDR3 here is CASSPRGTEAFF. The CDR3 region has the DNA TGTGCCAGCAGCCCGCGGGGCACTGAAGCTTTCTTT.

The genes are TRBV6-4 and TRBJ2-3; possible D gene TRBD1, 5 bases. Trimming left V 4 bases short and J 0 bases short, with 11 bases between. Germline CDR1 MRHNA, CDR2 SNTAGT. The CDR3 totals 15 residues. CDR3 sequence: CASSAGLDSTDTQYF. The CDR3 DNA reads as TGTGCCAGCAGTGCAGGGTTGGATAGCACAGATACGCAGTATTTT.

This chain joins TRBV19 and TRBJ2-5, with D possibly TRBD2 on 8 matching bases. CDR1 and CDR2 (germline): LNHDA, SQIVND (reference sequence). V shed 4 bases and J shed 5 bases, with 17 bases lying between them. CDR3 length: 15 amino acids. Here the CDR3 DNA reads TGTGCCAGTAGTACAAGACAGGGCGGGGGGGAGACCCAGTACTTC. Translation: CASSTRQGGGETQYF.

The chain carries TRBV29-1 and TRBJ2-4, with D uncertain. This CDR3 region has 13 residues. Between the trimmed V and J ends, which lost 4 bases and 5 bases, there was a span of 12 bases. CDR1 SQVTM and CDR2 ANQGSEA come from the germline V gene. CDR3 bases: TGCAGCGTTGTAGGTGGATCGGAAAACATTCAGTACTTC. Protein product: CSVVGGSENIQYF.

This chain connects TRBV10-1 to TRBJ2-5; the D is unclear. The CDR3 spans 14 residues. The germline V and J ends were trimmed by 4 bases and 0 bases, with 9 bases remaining between them. Germline V gene lookup returns CDR1 WNHNN and CDR2 SYGVQD (reference sequence). As DNA, the CDR3 is TGCGCCAGCAGTGCCGAAGGGAACCAAGAGACCCAGTACTTC. This gives the protein CASSAEGNQETQYF.

This clone was seen only once. This chain joins TRBV27 and TRBJ2-2; tentatively, D is TRBD1 (6 bases). In germline, CDR1 is MNHEY, CDR2 SMNVEV (reference sequence). Trimming left V 1 base short and J 1 base short, with 13 bases between. The CDR3 loop spans 17 amino acids. The CDR3 DNA sequence: TGTGCCAGCAGTTTATTACTGGGGGCGCGGAACACCGGGGAGCTGTTTTTT. Residues: CASSLLLGARNTGELFF.

This clone was observed a single time. J is TRBJ2-7 and V is TRBV4-2, with D possibly being TRBD1 (5 bases). The germline CDR1 and CDR2 sequences are LGHNA and YNFKEQ. The CDR3 totals 16 residues. The ends were cut back, 0 bases at V and 2 bases at J, with 14 bases in the middle. CDR3 region: CASSQEGHYSAYEQYF. The CDR3 coding sequence is TGTGCCAGCAGCCAAGAGGGGCACTACTCCGCCTACGAGCAGTACTTC.

The chain is built from TRBV29-1 and TRBJ2-1, with 7 bases that match TRBD2. In germline, CDR1 is SQVTM, CDR2 ANQGSEA. V gave up 3 bases and J gave up 8 bases; unmatched junction bases: 4. CDR3 length: 12 amino acids. DNA for the CDR3: TGCAGCGTTGATCGGACTAGGGATGAGCAGTTCTTC. Its translation: CSVDRTRDEQFF.

CDR3 sequence: CASSFQGAGYNEQFF. In nucleotides, the CDR3 is TGTGCCAGCAGCTTCCAAGGCGCGGGTTACAATGAGCAGTTCTTC. The rearrangement links TRBV5-6 to TRBJ2-1, with a tentative D call TRBD2 (5 bases). CDR1 and CDR2 from the germline V gene are SGHDT and YYEEEE. This CDR3 is 15 amino acids long. Trimming took off 2 bases at V and 4 bases at J, with 13 bases between the two ends.

The rearrangement joins TRBV7-6 to TRBJ2-7; 10 nucleotides line up with TRBD1. V shed 4 bases, J shed 0 bases, and the junction held 3 bases outside the gene matches. This CDR3 contains 15 residues. Germline CDR1 and CDR2: SGHVS and FNYEAQ. This chain's CDR3 is CASSSGQGSSYEQYF. CDR3 in DNA: TGTGCCAGCAGCTCGGGACAGGGGAGCTCCTACGAGCAGTACTTC.

The chain combines TRBV10-1 with TRBJ1-1; unclear D gene. CDR1 is WNHNN and CDR2 is SYGVQD in the germline V gene (reference sequence). The CDR3 runs to 14 residues. Trimming stripped 6 bases from V and 0 bases from J, with 11 bases between. This CDR3 reads CASSDDGVNTEAFF. For the CDR3, the DNA is TGCGCCAGCAGCGATGACGGAGTGAACACTGAAGCTTTCTTT.

The chain joins TRBV7-9 to TRBJ1-4; a weak D match, TRBD1 (6 bases). CDR3 length: 17 residues. The V end lost 5 bases, the J end lost 0 bases, and 16 bases lay between the germline ends. Germline V gene sequence: CDR1 SEHNR, CDR2 FQNEAQ (reference sequence). In DNA, the CDR3 is TGTGCCAGCAGCCCAGCGCAGGGGTTCTCAACTAATGAAAAACTGTTTTTT. Its protein is CASSPAQGFSTNEKLFF.

V and J are TRBV30 and TRBJ1-1, with D possibly being TRBD1 (5 bases). The ends were cut back, 4 bases at V and 2 bases at J, with 14 bases in the middle. The CDR3 loop spans 14 amino acids. Germline CDR1 is GTSNPN and CDR2 is SVGIG (reference sequence). The CDR3 bases are TGTGCCTGGACCGGCACAGGAGGTAACACTGAAGCTTTCTTT. This sequence encodes CAWTGTGGNTEAFF.